This T cell receptor beta chain derives from a study of Ad26.COV2.S vaccination and SARS-CoV-2 variants (dated by TCRdb to about 2021). Regarding the complete study: Vaccine-arm donors were drawn from COV1001, a multicentre, randomized, double-blind, placebo-controlled phase I-IIa trial of Ad26.COV2.S in healthy adults. Ad26.COV2.S was given intramuscularly at 5x10^10 or 1x10^11 viral particles, as a single shot or as two shots 56 days apart. Sequencing of the TCRbeta repertoire served to evaluate the specificity and breadth of SARS-CoV-2-reactive T cell receptors following Ad26.COV2.S vaccination. The TCR-sequenced set comprised approximately 32 samples: some 19 Ad26.COV2.S vaccine recipients, 5 placebo recipients and 8 SARS-CoV-2 convalescent individuals. Trial participants were randomized into five groups of five: low-dose or high-dose Ad26.COV2.S given once or twice, or placebo on both occasions. Investigators remained blinded to trial group allocation during experiments and outcome assessment.

What the research found in general, with its limitations: After vaccination, substantial breadth of spike-specific CD8+ and CD4+ T cell responses was reported. The authors noted that the TCR breadth and depth analyses may have underestimated total T cell responses. Ad26.COV2.S recipients had higher spike-specific TCR breadth than placebo recipients (P = 0.0014). Non-spike TCR breadth was comparable between vaccine and placebo recipients, consistent with the vaccine containing only spike. The study was not powered to compare responses between vaccine doses or regimens.

The immunoSEQ Assay was the method used to sequence TCRbeta CDR3 regions. After extraction, genomic DNA underwent amplification by bias-controlled multiplex PCR, followed by high-throughput sequencing. Under the source paper's analysis protocol: Collapsing and filtering of sequences were performed to quantify the absolute abundance of each unique TCRbeta CDR3 region. T cell fraction was estimated by normalizing TCRbeta template counts to usable DNA, which was measured by amplifying reference genes present in all nucleated cells. Repertoire TCRs were annotated as SARS-CoV-2-specific when V gene, CDR3 amino acid sequence and J gene were exactly matched to a known reactive TCR set. MIRA supplied the reference SARS-CoV-2 TCR set, which was filtered for enrichment in COVID-19-positive ImmuneCODE repertoires so that public or cross-reactive TCRs were removed. Using the MIRA antigens, annotated TCRs were further analysed by specific ORF or by position within an ORF. Breadth was defined as annotated unique rearrangements over total unique productive rearrangements; depth was the summed frequency of those rearrangements. TCR breadth was compared between groups using two-sided Wilcoxon rank-sum tests. TCRdb stores this immuneACCESS table with in-frame sequences only. Part of the clones is absent; in the studies checked, under half of the shortfall reflects unresolved V genes, and no reason is known for the rest. From that table come the V and J calls and clone size; the DNA was used to work out D and trimming. Counted in this sample were roughly 500,000 clones; 87% of them appeared once. Roughly 13% of the sample is in the top ten clones.

A distance of 9 bases separates the germline ends of V and J, which lose 3 bases and 0 bases respectively. The CDR3 sequence holds 14 residues, the cysteine and phenylalanine included. Just the 42-base CDR3 DNA is kept, in frame starting at base 1. According to the germline V gene, CDR1 reads SGDLS and CDR2 reads YYNGEE. On this clone itself: The target of this receptor is not known. Base qualities are not at hand, and no much larger clone is one base apart.

The treatment or condition label corresponds to: 15 to 20 received Ad26.COV2.S at low or high dose, single or two shots; about five received placebo; per-sample allocation not given. Repertoires of vaccine and placebo recipients were sequenced from samples taken on day 63 after the first injection. In Cohort 1b, roughly 25 adults aged 18-55 years were enrolled at a single site in Boston, USA, between 29 July and 7 August 2020. Ad26.COV2.S consisted of a replication-incompetent adenovirus type 26 vector by which a prefusion-stabilized SARS-CoV-2 spike protein from the original Wuhan strain was expressed.

The receptor comes from a person between 18 and 65 years old who received the Ad26.COV2.S COVID-19 vaccine or a placebo. The specimen comprised peripheral blood, sampled in a trial of Ad26.COV2.S vaccine versus placebo. This receptor chain uses TRBV9 and TRBJ1-1, with the D gene not confidently named. CDR3 region: CASSATGLNTEAFF. The nucleotide sequence reads TGTGCCAGCAGCGCCACGGGCCTGAACACTGAAGCTTTCTTT.